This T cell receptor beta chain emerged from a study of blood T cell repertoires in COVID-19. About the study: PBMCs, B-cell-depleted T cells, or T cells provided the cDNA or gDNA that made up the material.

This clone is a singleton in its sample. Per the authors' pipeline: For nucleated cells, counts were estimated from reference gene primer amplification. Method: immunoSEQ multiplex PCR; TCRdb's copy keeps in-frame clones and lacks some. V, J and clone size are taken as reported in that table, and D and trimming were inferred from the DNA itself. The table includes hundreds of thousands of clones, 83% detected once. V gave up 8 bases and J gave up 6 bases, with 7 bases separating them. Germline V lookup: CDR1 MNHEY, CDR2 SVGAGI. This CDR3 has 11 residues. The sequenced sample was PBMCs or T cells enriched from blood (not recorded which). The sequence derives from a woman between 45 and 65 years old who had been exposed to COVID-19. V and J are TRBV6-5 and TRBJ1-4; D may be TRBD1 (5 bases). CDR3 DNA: TGTGCCAGCCGGGACTATGAAAAACTGTTTTTT. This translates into CASRDYEKLFF.